The next 6 T cell receptor beta chains were all read from a single sample in a study of cytomegalovirus exposure and HLA in healthy donors. The PCR used 60 Vbeta and 13 Jbeta primers. The repertoire was sequenced with immunoSEQ multiplex PCR; TCRdb's copy has only in-frame clones and lacks some. The sample lists 200,000 to 250,000 clones, roughly 85% occurring once. The sequencing sample was made of PBMCs. The receptors shown here come from a man aged 18 to 30 in good health and CMV-seronegative.

The V and J genes are TRBV18 and TRBJ2-1; D is perhaps TRBD1 (5 bases). CDR1 and CDR2 (germline): KGHSH, LQKENI. The CDR3 spans 14 residues. Trimming pared 3 bases from V and 6 bases from J, leaving 12 bases between. CDR3 DNA sequence: TGTGCCAGCTCACCGGGCGCTAGGGGCAATGAGCAGTTCTTC. Its protein product is CASSPGARGNEQFF.

J is TRBJ1-1 and V is TRBV19; TRBD1 is a possible D gene (5 bases). Germline V gene sequence: CDR1 LNHDA, CDR2 SQIVND (reference sequence). With 5 bases removed from V and 5 bases from J, the gap between germline ends came to 15 bases. The CDR3 is 14 amino acids. DNA of the CDR3: TGTGCCAGTAGTCCCGCGGGGGGAACAACTGAAGCTTTCTTT. This encodes CASSPAGGTTEAFF.

As concerns this clone: At the DNA level, this CDR3 is encoded by other sequences in the same sample as well. The chain recombines TRBV28 with TRBJ1-2; 11 bases line up with TRBD1. Germline CDR1 is MDHEN and CDR2 is SYDVKM. After removal of 2 bases from V and 4 bases from J, the junction contained 0 bases not matched to a gene. This CDR3 is built from 14 residues. The CDR3 is CASSLGTGGYGYTF. For the CDR3, the DNA is TGTGCCAGCAGTTTAGGGACAGGGGGCTATGGCTACACCTTC.

The V gene is TRBV9, the J gene TRBJ2-2; 14 nucleotides align to TRBD2. In germline, CDR1 is SGDLS, CDR2 YYNGEE. Losses at the gene ends were 0 bases for V and 7 bases for J; bases not matched to a gene: 5. CDR3 length: 17 amino acids. The CDR3 sequence: CASSVGLAGGLSGELFF. CDR3 nucleotide sequence: TGTGCCAGCAGCGTAGGACTAGCGGGGGGGCTCAGCGGGGAGCTGTTTTTT. Variable domain in full (rest from reference TRBV9 and TRBJ2-2): DSGVTQTPKHLITATGQRVTLRCSPRSGDLSVYWYQQSLDQGLQFLIQYYNGEERAKGNILERFSAQQFPDLHSELNLSSLELGDSALYFCASSVGLAGGLSGELFFGEGSRLTVL.

The V and J genes are TRBV13 and TRBJ2-7; D is perhaps TRBD2 (5 bases). Germline V gene sequence: CDR1 PRHDT, CDR2 FYEKMQ (reference sequence). The CDR3 totals 13 residues. V lost 2 bases, J lost 5 bases, and 10 bases lay in between. The chain's CDR3 is CASSLRGNNEQYF. The CDR3 bases are TGTGCCAGCAGCTTACGAGGGAACAACGAGCAGTACTTC. Supplemented by reference TRBV13 and TRBJ2-7, the full variable domain reads AAGVIQSPRHLIKEKRETATLKCYPIPRHDTVYWYQQGPGQDPQFLISFYEKMQSDKGSIPDRFSAQQFSDYHSELNMSSLELGDSALYFCASSLRGNNEQYFGPGTRLTVT.

In its sample, this clone was seen once. V usage is TRBV21-1 and J usage is TRBJ2-3; the DNA was not compared with TRBD1, the D call given in the table. TRBV21-1 is described as a pseudogene. CDR3 length equals 16 residues. The CDR3 nucleotides read TGTGCCAGCAGCCGAGGTGAGGGACATCGAAGTGGTACGCAGTATTTT. This gives the protein CASSRGEGHRSGTQYF.